Shown below are 23 T cell receptor beta chains from a single sample sequenced in a study of T-cell memory formation after mild COVID-19. One entry per CDR3 protein results from TCRdb running MiXCR on the 5' RACE reads. The sample lists roughly 510,000 distinct CDR3 sequences; 17% were seen once. The sample was PBMCs or a T cell subset sorted from them (not recorded which). The source of these receptors is an adult woman who had mild COVID-19 (a few samples of this study predate the infection). Cell type and time point are not known.

The genes are TRBV4-3 and TRBJ2-1; TRBD2 might be the D (5 bases). Looked up from germline, CDR1 is LGHNA and CDR2 is YSLEER. The CDR3 length is 15 residues. V was clipped by 0 bases and J by 7 bases, with 13 bases between them. The CDR3 DNA is TGCGCCAGCAGCCAAGACCCGGGATCGGCTAATGAGCAGTTCTTC. This codes for CASSQDPGSANEQFF.

This clonotype came up a few times. The chain combines TRBV7-9 with TRBJ1-1, with D possibly TRBD1 on 5 matching bases. The CDR3 sequence is 14 residues long. The V and J ends lost 6 bases and 4 bases respectively, with 15 bases between them. Germline CDR1 is SEHNR and CDR2 is FQNEAQ (reference sequence). The CDR3 loop reads CASRAPSGGTEAFF. The CDR3 DNA sequence: TGTGCCAGCAGGGCCCCCAGCGGGGGCACTGAAGCTTTCTTT.

This clonotype was detected ten times or more. The V call is TRBV25-1, the J call TRBJ2-7; possibly TRBD1 for D (6 bases). The ends were cut back, 6 bases at V and 6 bases at J, with 12 bases in the middle. The CDR3 has 12 residues. Germline CDR1 and CDR2: MGHDK and SYGVNS. The CDR3 bases are TGTGCCAGCAGACAGGGATTCCGCGAGCAGTACTTC. Encoded protein: CASRQGFREQYF.

The chain uses TRBV12-3 or TRBV12-4 and TRBJ2-4; tentative D call: TRBD2 (6 bases). The CDR3 contains 15 residues. Trimming took 3 bases from V and 6 from J, leaving 15 bases between them. CDR3 protein: CASSLEGPPLNIQYF. CDR3 nucleotide sequence: TGTGCCAGCAGTTTGGAGGGCCCCCCCCTAAACATTCAGTACTTC.

The genes are TRBV19 and TRBJ2-1; 9 nucleotides align to TRBD2. V trimming: 5 bases; J trimming: 4 bases; junction bases outside the gene matches: 15. Germline assignment: CDR1 LNHDA and CDR2 SQIVND (reference sequence). The CDR3 spans 18 residues. The CDR3 sequence is CASSPRRGGRAGYNEQFF. In DNA form, the CDR3 reads TGTGCCAGTAGTCCCCGTCGGGGCGGGAGGGCCGGGTACAATGAGCAGTTCTTC.

In this sample, this clonotype turned up once. The chain carries TRBV4-3 and TRBJ2-7; 8 positions match TRBD2. From germline, CDR1 is LGHNA and CDR2 YSLEER. The CDR3 is 16 residues long. Trimming took 0 bases from V and 2 from J; bases not matched to a gene: 6. The CDR3 DNA reads as TGCGCCAGCAGCCAAGAGAGGTCGGGAGGGCCCTACGAGCAGTACTTC. Protein: CASSQERSGGPYEQYF.

V and J are TRBV20-1 and TRBJ2-7; D is perhaps TRBD1 or TRBD2 (6 bases each). Trimming took 0 bases from V and 6 from J, leaving 12 bases between them. This CDR3 comprises 13 residues. Germline CDR1 and CDR2: DFQATT and SNEGSKA (reference sequence). CDR3 coding DNA: TGCAGTGCTAGAGATCGACGGGGGCGCGAGCAGTACTTC. Its translation is CSARDRRGREQYF.

Concerning this clonotype: Sequence at one end of the junction differs from germline and may be a read error. The V call is TRBV19, the J call TRBJ2-3, with D perhaps given as TRBD1 or TRBD2 (5 bases each). The germline gives CDR1 LNHDA, CDR2 SQIVND (reference sequence). The CDR3 totals 14 residues. DNA of the CDR3: TGTGACAGTAGCGTTGGGGCTTCCACAGATACGCAGTATTTT. Encoded protein: CDSSVGASTDTQYF.

The gene calls are TRBV4-2 and TRBJ2-7, with no clear D. The CDR3 totals 17 residues. The germline V and J ends were trimmed by 0 bases and 2 bases, with 17 bases remaining between them. Germline-derived CDR1 and CDR2 are LGHNA and YNFKEQ. CDR3 residues: CASSQDNSRLDPYEQYF. The DNA for the CDR3 is TGTGCCAGCAGCCAAGACAATTCTAGACTCGATCCCTACGAGCAGTACTTC.

This clonotype appeared many times. The V gene is TRBV6-2 or TRBV6-3, the J gene TRBJ1-1, with D unresolved. Looked up from germline, CDR1 is MNHEY and CDR2 is SVGEGT. V lost 0 bases and J lost 0, with 8 bases in between. The CDR3 is made up of 15 amino acids. In nucleotides, the CDR3 is TGTGCCAGCAGTTACTCGAGAGTCATGAACACTGAAGCTTTCTTT. It yields the protein CASSYSRVMNTEAFF.

The CDR3 sequence: CASSPPGLGGTDTQYF. Here the CDR3 DNA reads TGCGCCAGCAGCCCTCCGGGACTCGGAGGCACAGATACGCAGTATTTT. This chain joins TRBV4-1 and TRBJ2-3; D might be TRBD2 (6 bases). There are 16 residues in the CDR3. The germline V gene encodes CDR1 MGHRA and CDR2 YSYEKL. V gave up 4 bases and J gave up 1 base, with 15 bases separating them.

This clonotype was recorded many times. J is TRBJ2-5 and V is TRBV18, with no clear D. CDR3 size: 13 residues. Per germline, CDR1 KGHSH and CDR2 LQKENI. V lost 0 bases to trimming and J lost 2 bases, with 4 bases between them. CDR3: CASSPPAQETQYF. As DNA, the CDR3 is TGTGCCAGCTCACCACCGGCTCAAGAGACCCAGTACTTC. Combining the CDR3 with reference TRBV18 and TRBJ2-5 gives the whole variable domain NAGVMQNPRHLVRRRGQEARLRCSPMKGHSHVYWYRQLPEEGLKFMVYLQKENIIDESGMPKERFSAEFPKEGPSILRIQQVVRGDSAAYFCASSPPAQETQYFGPGTRLLVL.

In its sample, this clonotype was seen a few times. The chain carries TRBV5-6 and TRBJ2-1, with D tentatively TRBD1 or TRBD2 (5 bases each). The germline CDR1 and CDR2 sequences are SGHDT and YYEEEE. V was clipped by 0 bases and J by 9 bases, with 28 bases between them. The CDR3 sequence is 19 residues long. CDR3 region: CASSLALSQGWGSPSEQFF. The CDR3 DNA is TGTGCCAGCAGCTTGGCCTTATCCCAGGGCTGGGGGAGTCCCTCTGAGCAGTTCTTC.

This clonotype was detected many times. At one end, the junction sequence differs from germline, possibly due to a read error. The chain employs TRBV6-2 or TRBV6-3 and TRBJ2-3; D is perhaps TRBD2 (5 bases). CDR1 MNHEY and CDR2 SVGEGT come from the germline V gene. This CDR3 is 12 amino acids long. CDR3 nucleotide sequence: TGCGCCAGCAGCTCTACTAGAGATACGCAGTATTTT. Translation: CASSSTRDTQYF.

This chain connects TRBV10-3 to TRBJ2-7; perhaps TRBD1 as D (6 bases). This CDR3 has 15 amino acids. Germline CDR1 reads ENHRY; CDR2 reads SYGVKD. V was trimmed by 5 bases and J by 0 bases, leaving 14 bases between them. CDR3 sequence (DNA): TGTGCCATCAGTCCACAGGGTGTAGGCTCCTACGAGCAGTACTTC. As protein: CAISPQGVGSYEQYF.

The chain couples TRBV20-1 to TRBJ2-1, with TRBD1 as a possible D gene (6 bases). Germline CDR1 is DFQATT and CDR2 is SNEGSKA (reference sequence). This CDR3 contains 14 residues. The V end lost 3 bases, the J end lost 12 bases, and 21 bases lay between the germline ends. The CDR3 DNA reads TGCAGTGCTAGGACCCCTGACAGGAGACGGTGGCAGTTCTTC. It codes for CSARTPDRRRWQFF.

The chain couples TRBV20-1 to TRBJ2-7, with D perhaps TRBD2 (6 bases). V shed 3 bases and J shed 1 base, with 16 bases lying between them. CDR3 length: 15 amino acids. From germline, CDR1 is DFQATT and CDR2 SNEGSKA (reference sequence). CDR3 sequence reads: CSARSGGMGSYEQYF. CDR3 in DNA: TGCAGTGCTAGGAGCGGAGGGATGGGGTCCTACGAGCAGTACTTC.

This clonotype was seen more than once but under ten times. The chain joins TRBV12-3 or TRBV12-4 to TRBJ2-3, with TRBD2 identical over 10 bases. CDR3 length equals 19 residues. The junction had 16 bases not matched to a gene; V was cut back by 1 base and J by 6 bases. CDR3 protein: CASSLVLTSGDPFGDTQYF. The CDR3 DNA sequence: TGTGCCAGCAGTTTAGTACTTACTAGCGGGGACCCCTTCGGGGATACGCAGTATTTT.

This clonotype has a handful of counts. This chain links TRBV7-9 with TRBJ2-7, with D possibly being TRBD1 (7 bases). CDR1 is SEHNR, CDR2 FQNEAQ, per germline (reference sequence). V lost 5 bases to trimming and J lost 1 base, with 18 bases between them. The CDR3 sequence is 16 residues long. For the CDR3, the DNA is TGTGCCAGCAGCCCGTCCGGGAGACAGGGATCCTACGAGCAGTACTTC. The encoded protein is CASSPSGRQGSYEQYF.

At least ten counts were recorded for this clonotype. V and J are TRBV27 and TRBJ1-1, with no clear D. Per germline, CDR1 MNHEY and CDR2 SMNVEV (reference sequence). The ends were cut back, 3 bases at V and 6 bases at J, with 8 bases in the middle. The CDR3 covers 12 residues. The DNA for the CDR3 is TGTGCCAGCAGTTTCCCCGGGGCTGAAGCTTTCTTT. This translates into CASSFPGAEAFF.

This clonotype turned up a few times. V is TRBV25-1 and J is TRBJ2-1, with D possibly being TRBD2 (6 bases). V gave up 2 bases and J gave up 10 bases, with 15 bases separating them. This CDR3 is built from 14 residues. Germline CDR1 reads MGHDK; CDR2 reads SYGVNS. In DNA form, the CDR3 reads TGTGCCAGCAGTGAAGTCGGAGGGTATCAGGAGCAGTTCTTC. Its protein product is CASSEVGGYQEQFF.

This clonotype was seen more than once but under ten times. This chain connects TRBV7-8 to TRBJ1-2, with D possibly TRBD1 on 5 matching bases. Germline CDR1 reads SGHVS; CDR2 reads FQNEAQ. With 1 base removed from V and 2 bases from J, the gap between germline ends came to 14 bases. The CDR3 contains 16 residues. CDR3 sequence: CASSLVGAGQNYGYTF. The DNA for the CDR3 is TGTGCCAGCAGCTTAGTCGGGGCAGGGCAGAACTATGGCTACACCTTC.

The V call is TRBV7-8, the J call TRBJ1-4; D is unclear. The CDR3 sequence is 16 residues long. V lost 0 bases to trimming and J lost 0 bases, with 8 bases between them. Per the germline V gene, CDR1 is SGHVS and CDR2 is FQNEAQ. In nucleotides, the CDR3 is TGTGCCAGCAGCTTAGCCGGGATCTCAACTAATGAAAAACTGTTTTTT. Translating it yields CASSLAGISTNEKLFF.